The 2 T cell receptor beta chains reported below all come from one sample, sequenced in a study of shared clonotypes between healthy human individuals. Repertoires were generated with immunoSEQ multiplex PCR, while TCRdb's copy carries only in-frame clones and drops some. The repertoire includes 2 million to 2.5 million clones, around 90% of them detected once, and around 0.38% sits in the top ten. The material sequenced was naive CD4+ T cells from PBMCs. Subset given: CD45RA+ positively selected. The receptors here all came from a young man in good health. Some clones in this sample may be carry-over from other donors' samples.

The chain is built from TRBV7-2 and TRBJ2-4, with D perhaps matching TRBD2 (5 bases). V lost 4 bases and J 1 base, leaving 14 bases between the germline ends. The CDR3 length is 16 residues. The germline CDR1 and CDR2 sequences are SGHTA and FQGNSA. In nucleotides, the CDR3 is TGTGCCAGCAGCTCGAGGGTCACAAGGGCCAAAAACATTCAGTACTTC. This translates into CASSSRVTRAKNIQYF.

The V and J genes are TRBV5-1 and TRBJ2-7; D remains ambiguous. Trimming cost V 0 bases and J 3 bases, with 10 bases left between them. CDR3 size: 14 residues. CDR1 is SGHRS, CDR2 YFSETQ, per germline. CDR3 nucleotides: TGCGCCAGCAGCTTGGGAGCAGTTGACTACGAGCAGTACTTC. Translation gives CASSLGAVDYEQYF.